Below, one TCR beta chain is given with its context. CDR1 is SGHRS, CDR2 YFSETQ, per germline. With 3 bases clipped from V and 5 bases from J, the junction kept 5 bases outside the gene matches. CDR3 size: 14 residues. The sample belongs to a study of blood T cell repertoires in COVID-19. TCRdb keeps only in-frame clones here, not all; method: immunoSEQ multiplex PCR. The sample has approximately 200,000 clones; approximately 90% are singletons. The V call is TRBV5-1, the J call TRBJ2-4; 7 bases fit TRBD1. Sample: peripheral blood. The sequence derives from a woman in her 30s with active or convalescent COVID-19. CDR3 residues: CASSYRQGQNIQYF. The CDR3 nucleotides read TGCGCCAGCAGCTACCGACAGGGCCAAAACATTCAGTACTTC.